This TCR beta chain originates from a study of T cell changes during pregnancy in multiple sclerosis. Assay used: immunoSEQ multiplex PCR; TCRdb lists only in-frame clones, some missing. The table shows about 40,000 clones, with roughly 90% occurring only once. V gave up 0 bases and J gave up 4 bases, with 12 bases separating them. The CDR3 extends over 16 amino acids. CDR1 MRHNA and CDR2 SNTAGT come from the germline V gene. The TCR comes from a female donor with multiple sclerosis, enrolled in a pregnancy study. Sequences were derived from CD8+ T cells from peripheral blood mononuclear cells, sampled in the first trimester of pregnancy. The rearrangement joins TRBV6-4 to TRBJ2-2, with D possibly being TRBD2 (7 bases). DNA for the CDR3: TGTGCCAGCAGTGACTCGGGGGGGGCGGCCACCGGGGAGCTGTTTTTT. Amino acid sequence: CASSDSGGAATGELFF.